The source of this TCR beta chain is a study of blood T cell repertoires in COVID-19. The germline V gene has CDR1 SGHNT and CDR2 YENEEA. The V segment lost 3 bases and the J segment 3 bases; nucleotides outside the gene matches: 6. This CDR3 is 16 amino acids long. Profiled with immunoSEQ multiplex PCR; TCRdb holds only in-frame clones, not every one. The data hold 150,000 or so clones, with 84% observed a single time. The sample was peripheral blood. This TCR derives from a woman aged 80 or over with acute or convalescent COVID-19. The genes are TRBV11-3 and TRBJ2-3, with TRBD2 matching over 10 bases. The CDR3 nucleotides are TGTGCCAGCAGCTTGGGCCCGACTAGCGGGACAGATACGCAGTATTTT. Residues: CASSLGPTSGTDTQYF.